Included here is one T cell receptor (beta chain) sequence, with context. What it binds is unknown. This sample was taken from a study of cytomegalovirus exposure and HLA in healthy donors. Study-wide findings and caveats: With high specificity and sensitivity, the classifier reportedly diagnosed cytomegalovirus status.

After removal of 3 bases from V and 4 bases from J, the junction contained 10 bases not matched to a gene. This CDR3 region has 16 residues. Germline V gene lookup returns CDR1 SGHDT and CDR2 YYEEEE. The PCR was carried out with 60 Vbeta primers and 13 Jbeta primers. In the original workflow: The count from a later analysis was some 76 million unique TCR beta chains, around 11 million of them shared. Repertoires were generated with immunoSEQ multiplex PCR, while TCRdb's copy carries only in-frame clones and drops some. Clone size and V and J calls were adopted from that table, with D and trimming inferred from the DNA. The sample lists 200,000 to 250,000 clones, around 76% occurring once.

Sequenced input: PBMCs. The chain combines TRBV5-6 with TRBJ2-5; 9 bases agree with TRBD2. This TCR derives from a man aged 18-30 years in good health and CMV-seronegative. The CDR3, as DNA: TGTGCCAGCAGCTGGAGATTAGCGGGAGCGACAGAGACCCAGTACTTC. It specifies CASSWRLAGATETQYF.